A single sample is the source of the 9 T cell receptor beta chains below, sequenced in a study of T cells after yellow fever vaccination. TCRdb re-analysed the 5' RACE reads in MiXCR, keeping a single row per CDR3 protein. The table has under 100,000 distinct CDR3 sequences, 4.5% to 6% seen once. The sample was CD8+ T cells sorted from PBMCs, taken 10 days after the yellow fever booster vaccination. These receptor sequences come from a man aged 18 to 29 who received the YFV17D yellow fever vaccine.

V is TRBV21-1 and J is TRBJ2-7; the D call of TRBD1 is as the table states it, not checked on the DNA. TRBV21-1 is deemed a pseudogene. The CDR3 is 11 residues long. The CDR3 DNA sequence: TGTGCCAGCAGCGCCCCTCGGGAGCAGTACTTC. Amino acids: CASSAPREQYF.

This clonotype was seen many times. This chain links TRBV6-2 or TRBV6-3 with TRBJ2-3; D is tentatively TRBD1 or TRBD2 (5 bases each). The CDR3 consists of 14 residues. Trimming cost V 4 bases and J 3 bases, with 11 bases left between them. The V gene's germline CDR1 is MNHEY and CDR2 SVGEGT. CDR3 region: CASSWGKETDTQYF. Written as DNA, the CDR3 is TGTGCCAGCAGTTGGGGGAAGGAGACAGATACGCAGTATTTT.

J is TRBJ1-1 and V is TRBV6-1; the match to TRBD1 covers 7 bases. The ends lost 3 bases at V and 7 bases at J; junction bases unmatched: 8. The CDR3 totals 14 residues. Germline CDR1 is MNHNS and CDR2 is SASEGT. CDR3 loop: CASSDLGGGHEAFF. The CDR3 bases are TGTGCCAGCAGTGATCTAGGGGGCGGCCATGAAGCTTTCTTT.

This clonotype turned up a few times. The rearrangement joins TRBV4-3 to TRBJ2-7, with 8 bases identical to TRBD1. From germline, CDR1 is LGHNA and CDR2 YSLEER. The CDR3 loop spans 15 amino acids. With 4 bases clipped from V and 3 bases from J, the junction kept 8 bases outside the gene matches. The CDR3 is CASSLRRDRNYEQYF. DNA for the CDR3: TGCGCCAGCAGCCTTCGGAGGGACAGGAACTACGAGCAGTACTTC.

This clonotype was seen only a few times. DNA of the CDR3: TGCAGTGCTCCAGCGACTGTTACTGGGGCCAACGTCCTGACTTTC. This translates into CSAPATVTGANVLTF. The genes are TRBV20-1 and TRBJ2-6, with D unresolved. V dropped 5 bases and J dropped 2 bases, with 13 bases sitting between them. This CDR3 has 15 amino acids. Germline loops: CDR1 DFQATT, CDR2 SNEGSKA (reference sequence).

This clonotype was counted ten times or more. This chain connects TRBV7-6 to TRBJ2-2; the D gene is possibly TRBD2 (6 bases). Germline V gene lookup returns CDR1 SGHVS and CDR2 FNYEAQ. The CDR3 sequence is 15 residues long. Trimming took off 0 bases at V and 3 bases at J, with 8 bases between the two ends. The CDR3 bases are TGTGCCAGCAGCTTAGCGGGGGAGGACACCGGGGAGCTGTTTTTT. It yields the protein CASSLAGEDTGELFF.

This clonotype qualifies as medium-sized. The rearrangement joins TRBV4-2 to TRBJ2-3; 8 nucleotides line up with TRBD2. In germline, CDR1 is LGHNA, CDR2 YNFKEQ. The CDR3 is made up of 16 amino acids. V lost 0 bases, J lost 1 base, and 3 bases stayed unmatched. The CDR3 DNA reads as TGTGCCAGCAGCCAAGATCGAGCGGGGGGCACAGATACGCAGTATTTT. Translated: CASSQDRAGGTDTQYF.

There are a few counts of this clonotype. V and J are TRBV7-6 and TRBJ2-1; 11 bases line up with TRBD2. CDR1 is SGHVS and CDR2 is FNYEAQ in the germline V gene. This CDR3 has 15 residues. V trimming: 4 bases; J trimming: 4 bases; junction bases outside the gene matches: 3. The CDR3 protein is CASSSASGGYNEQFF. The CDR3 DNA reads TGTGCCAGCAGCTCAGCTAGCGGGGGGTACAATGAGCAGTTCTTC.

This clonotype was seen at least ten times. This chain connects TRBV7-3 to TRBJ2-2; 9 bases are a match to TRBD1. The germline V gene encodes CDR1 SGHTA and CDR2 FQGTGA. The V segment lost 8 bases and the J segment 3 bases; nucleotides outside the gene matches: 7. This CDR3 contains 15 residues. The CDR3 loop reads CASSPGTGYTGELFF. CDR3 DNA sequence: TGTGCCAGCTCTCCCGGGACAGGGTACACCGGGGAGCTGTTTTTT.